In this sample, the clone carrying this T cell receptor (beta chain) turned up many times. What it recognizes is unknown. Template switching added a universal primer site, and cDNA bore unique molecular identifiers. One entry per CDR3 protein, called by TCRdb with MiXCR from the 5' RACE reads. The sample shows 650,000 to 800,000 distinct CDR3 sequences, around 8.3% of them seen only once. This sample was included in a study of identical twins. Overall study findings and caveats: Low generation probability was overrepresented in out-of-frame alpha sequences shared by twins.

V lost 2 bases and J 2 bases, leaving 11 bases between the germline ends. Germline V gene lookup returns CDR1 SGHRS and CDR2 YFSETQ. The CDR3 is 14 amino acids. These data were likewise used in another study, on yellow fever vaccine responses in identical twins. That work adds: Reports say the vaccine T cell response in twins looked partly convergent and partly personalized.

The gene calls are TRBV5-1 and TRBJ2-7, with D hard to call. Sequencing was done on a sample of PBMCs. The sequence was collected from a woman between 18 and 29 years old in good health. As DNA, the CDR3 is TGCGCCAGCAGCTTAGTGAACAGAGCCTACGAGCAGTACTTC. It encodes CASSLVNRAYEQYF.